A single sample is the source of the 11 T cell receptor beta chains below, sequenced in a study of identical twins. TCRdb processed the 5' RACE reads anew with MiXCR; each CDR3 protein has one entry. This sample yields about 250,000 distinct CDR3 sequences, of which more than 12% are seen a single time; approximately 8.8% belongs to the top ten. The sequencing sample was made of memory (CD45RO+) T cells sorted from blood. All receptors derive from a woman aged 18-35 years in good health.

This clonotype showed up just a few times. V and J are TRBV20-1 and TRBJ1-2; D is possibly TRBD1 (6 bases). Germline CDR1 and CDR2: DFQATT and SNEGSKA (reference sequence). CDR3 length: 13 amino acids. V lost 0 bases and J lost 7, with 12 bases in between. The CDR3 protein is CSARDQGQSGYTF. The CDR3, as DNA: TGCAGTGCTAGAGATCAGGGGCAGAGTGGCTACACCTTC.

This chain joins TRBV20-1 and TRBJ2-3, with D unclear. Trimming pared 0 bases from V and 0 bases from J, leaving 13 bases between. The CDR3 is made up of 16 amino acids. Germline CDR1 is DFQATT and CDR2 is SNEGSKA (reference sequence). The CDR3 spells CSARDLRTTSTDTQYF. DNA for the CDR3: TGCAGTGCTAGAGATCTCCGAACGACAAGCACAGATACGCAGTATTTT.

Only a few counts were recorded for this clonotype. The chain is built from TRBV20-1 and TRBJ1-1, with 7 bases identical to TRBD1. This CDR3 is 13 amino acids long. Germline values: CDR1 DFQATT, CDR2 SNEGSKA (reference sequence). The V segment lost 6 bases and the J segment 0 bases; nucleotides outside the gene matches: 4. The CDR3 nucleotides are TGCAGTGCCGTTGGGACAGTGAACACTGAAGCTTTCTTT. Translating gives CSAVGTVNTEAFF.

V usage is TRBV18 and J usage is TRBJ2-3; 7 positions match TRBD2. J lost 3 bases, V lost 2 bases, and 5 bases had no gene match. CDR3 length: 15 amino acids. CDR1 is KGHSH, CDR2 LQKENI, per germline. CDR3 loop: CASSPGWGGTDTQYF. DNA of the CDR3: TGTGCCAGCTCACCAGGATGGGGGGGGACAGATACGCAGTATTTT.

This rearrangement joins TRBV2 to TRBJ2-5; no reliable D call. From germline, CDR1 is SNHLY and CDR2 FYNNEI. Trimming took off 4 bases at V and 3 bases at J, with 12 bases between the two ends. This CDR3 contains 14 residues. The CDR3 sequence is CASSGFGQKETQYF. In nucleotides, the CDR3 is TGTGCCAGCAGTGGGTTTGGGCAGAAAGAGACCCAGTACTTC.

The chain links TRBV27 to TRBJ2-2, with a weak D call TRBD1 (5 bases). Germline CDR1 MNHEY, CDR2 SMNVEV (reference sequence). V shed 10 bases and J shed 4 bases, with 19 bases lying between them. The CDR3 has 15 amino acids. In nucleotides, the CDR3 is TGTGCCACCAGGTCCCAGGGAAGGGGCACCGGGGAGCTGTTTTTT. It translates to CATRSQGRGTGELFF.

This clonotype was detected a few times. The chain carries TRBV6-1 and TRBJ1-5; 7 nucleotides align to TRBD1. This CDR3 comprises 13 residues. Germline CDR1 reads MNHNS; CDR2 reads SASEGT. Trimming removed 5 bases from V and 10 bases from J; junction bases left unmatched: 8. CDR3 coding DNA: TGTGCCAGCAGTCAAGACAGGGTGTTTCCCCAGCATTTT. Residues: CASSQDRVFPQHF.

This clonotype came up a few times. The genes are TRBV9 and TRBJ2-6, with D hard to call. This CDR3 contains 15 residues. Germline lookup yields CDR1 SGDLS and CDR2 YYNGEE. V lost 0 bases, J lost 4 bases, and 8 bases lay in between. This chain's CDR3 is CASSVGGWGANVLTF. CDR3 DNA: TGTGCCAGCAGCGTAGGGGGATGGGGGGCCAACGTCCTGACTTTC.

The chain is built from TRBV20-1 and TRBJ2-3; D is possibly TRBD2 (6 bases). This CDR3 comprises 17 residues. Trimming shortened V by 1 base and J by 0 bases, and 17 bases separated the two germline ends. Germline V lookup: CDR1 DFQATT, CDR2 SNEGSKA (reference sequence). The CDR3 nucleotides are TGCAGTGCTAGAGTGTTCCTTCTAGCGCGGAGCACAGATACGCAGTATTTT. It specifies CSARVFLLARSTDTQYF.

The gene calls are TRBV6-2 or TRBV6-3 and TRBJ2-1; perhaps D is TRBD1 or TRBD2 (5 bases each). CDR1 is MNHEY, CDR2 SVGEGT, per germline. CDR3 length equals 15 residues. The V end lost 5 bases, the J end lost 5 bases, and 16 bases lay between the germline ends. Here the CDR3 reads CASSPGLGHNNEQFF. In DNA form, the CDR3 reads TGTGCCAGCAGTCCCGGACTCGGACACAACAATGAGCAGTTCTTC.

This clonotype was recorded at least ten times. This rearrangement joins TRBV3-1 to TRBJ2-7; 7 nucleotides agree with TRBD2. Losses at the gene ends were 0 bases for V and 6 bases for J; bases not matched to a gene: 8. Germline V gene lookup returns CDR1 LGHDT and CDR2 YNNKEL (reference sequence). The CDR3 runs 15 residues. The CDR3 DNA sequence: TGTGCCAGCAGCCAAGAGTCAGCGGGACTACGCGAGCAGTACTTC. Its protein product is CASSQESAGLREQYF.